This T cell receptor (beta chain) was observed in a study of somatic mutations in cytotoxic T cells in rheumatoid arthritis. Germline V gives CDR1 KGHSH, CDR2 LQKENI. There are 14 residues in the CDR3. Trimming left V 2 bases short and J 1 base short, with 7 bases between. This table comes from immunoSEQ multiplex PCR, and its TCRdb copy is limited to in-frame clones, with some not included. The table shows about 6,900 clones, with roughly 71% occurring only once. Sequencing was carried out using CD8+ T cells sorted from blood. The rearrangement links TRBV18 to TRBJ2-3; no firm D call. This clonotype was obtained from an adult with rheumatoid arthritis. The CDR3 is CASSPGSGTDTQYF. CDR3 coding DNA: TGTGCCAGCTCACCAGGGTCTGGCACAGATACGCAGTATTTT.